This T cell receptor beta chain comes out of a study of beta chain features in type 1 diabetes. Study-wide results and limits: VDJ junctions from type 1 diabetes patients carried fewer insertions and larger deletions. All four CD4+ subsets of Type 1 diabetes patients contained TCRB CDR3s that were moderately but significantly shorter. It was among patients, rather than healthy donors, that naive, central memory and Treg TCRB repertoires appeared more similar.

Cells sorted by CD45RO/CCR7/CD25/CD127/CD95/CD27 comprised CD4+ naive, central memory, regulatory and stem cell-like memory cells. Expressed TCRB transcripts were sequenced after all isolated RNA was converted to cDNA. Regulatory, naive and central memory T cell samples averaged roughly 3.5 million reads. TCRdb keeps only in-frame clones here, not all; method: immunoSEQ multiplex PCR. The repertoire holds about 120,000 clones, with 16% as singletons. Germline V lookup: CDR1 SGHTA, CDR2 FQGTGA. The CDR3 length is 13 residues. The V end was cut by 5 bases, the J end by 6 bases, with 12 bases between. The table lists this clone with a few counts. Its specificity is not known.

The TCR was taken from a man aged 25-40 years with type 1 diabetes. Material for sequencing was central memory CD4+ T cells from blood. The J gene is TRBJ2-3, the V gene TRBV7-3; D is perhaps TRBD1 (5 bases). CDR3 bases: TGTGCCAGCAGCACGGACCACAGGGATACGCAGTATTTT. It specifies CASSTDHRDTQYF.